This T cell receptor (beta chain) was documented in a study of a mutant IDH1 vaccine in newly diagnosed glioma (dated by TCRdb to the early 2020s). The study in broad terms: Across visits V03 through V10, patients got a total of eight vaccinations, given in weeks 1, 3, 5, 7, 11, 15, 19 and 23. Of the approximately 32 treated patients, around 62% were male and around 40% were female, and the mean age was about 40 years. Vaccination was initiated 4-6 weeks after radiotherapy alone, or concurrently with temozolomide cycles in the chemotherapy-containing groups. Before enrollment, patients had received standard therapy of radiotherapy alone, temozolomide alone, or radiochemotherapy with temozolomide; most received the combination. Peripheral blood was drawn at six visits: V03 (baseline), V05, V07, V10, V12 and V13. Longitudinal TCRB deep sequencing was performed for some 25 treated patients wherever samples were available for exploratory analyses.

The CDR3 runs 15 residues from the cysteine to the phenylalanine. The only DNA kept is the CDR3, 45 bases in frame from the first base. CDR1 MNHNS and CDR2 SASEGT are derived from the germline V gene. About this clone itself: The target of this receptor is not known. No per-base quality is available; no much larger clone lies one base away.

The method behind the library was the immunoSEQ multiplex PCR assay. Following the manufacturer's protocol, the hsTCRB Kit was used to amplify rearranged TCR beta chain sequences. Sequencing of TCRB libraries was carried out on an Illumina MiSeq. In the source study's methods: The proprietary platform of the kit vendor was used for demultiplexing, trimming and gene mapping. The immuneACCESS repertoire file appears here via TCRdb, limited to in-frame rearrangements. These files lack a portion of the clones; in checked studies, under half of the deficit traces to unresolved V genes, and the cause of the others is not known. Clone size and V and J calls were adopted from that table, with D and trimming inferred from the DNA. The sample table contains roughly 60,000 clones; only one count was recorded for about 80% of them. The ten largest clones represent about 7% of the sample. The paper as a whole reports these results and caveats: The authors noted that analyses of patient blood samples could not be reproduced because of sample limitations. No apparent relationship was observed between pseudoprogression and alterations in the top peripheral T cell clonotypes detected by TCRB sequencing. Selection of PBMC samples for TCRB deep sequencing was based on availability. Immune responses induced by the vaccine were seen in over 80% of patients across multiple MHC alleles.

In light of the paper, this sample's time point label describes: week 5, during vaccination. Each vaccine dose, consisting of 300 ug of a 20-mer mutant IDH1 peptide in Montanide, was administered subcutaneously with topical imiquimod. Donors had newly diagnosed WHO grade 3 or 4 IDH1-mutant astrocytomas with loss of nuclear ATRX. The samples were drawn from NOA16, a multicentre, single-arm, open-label phase I trial in Germany that tested a mutant IDH1 peptide vaccine in humans for the first time. The DNeasy Blood and Tissue Kit was used to extract genomic DNA from EDTA blood for TCRB sequencing. The clonotype originates from a woman between 50 and 59 years old with glioma. Recombination joined TRBV6-1 with TRBJ2-5; TRBD1 fits 11 bases in the junction. The end of the DNA is better explained by TRBJ2-7, so the J call may be wrong. Sequencing was performed on PBMCs, taken from a glioma patient whose treatment included an IDH1 peptide vaccine. The encoded CDR3 is CASSSGTGGSYEQYF. The sequenced DNA is TGTGCCAGCAGTTCCGGGACAGGGGGCTCCTACGAGCAGTACTTC.